The TCR beta chain under discussion was sequenced for a study of Ad26.COV2.S vaccination and SARS-CoV-2 variants. Profiled with immunoSEQ multiplex PCR; TCRdb holds only in-frame clones, not every one. The table has more than 300,000 clones, 70% to 90% seen once. Treatment defined: 15 to 20 received Ad26.COV2.S at low or high dose, single or two shots; about 5 received placebo; per-sample allocation not given. Day 63 after the first vaccine or placebo injection was the time point for sampling. Germline trimming cut 7 bases from V and 5 bases from J; bases unmatched to any gene: 14. The germline V gene encodes CDR1 SGHRS and CDR2 YFSETQ. The CDR3 runs 15 residues.

This chain links TRBV5-1 with TRBJ2-7; 8 bases map to TRBD2. The receptor was isolated from a person aged 18 to 59 who received the Ad26.COV2.S COVID-19 vaccine or a placebo. The specimen was peripheral blood, collected in a trial of Ad26.COV2.S vaccine versus placebo. CDR3 protein: CASRRGGVESHEQYF. The CDR3, as DNA: TGCGCCAGCCGCCGGGGGGGCGTTGAAAGCCACGAGCAGTACTTC. Full variable domain (remainder filled in from reference TRBV5-1 and TRBJ2-7): KAGVTQTPRYLIKTRGQQVTLSCSPISGHRSVSWYQQTPGQGLQFLFEYFSETQRNKGNFPGRFSGRQFSNSRSEMNVSTLELGDSALYLCASRRGGVESHEQYFGPGTRLTVT.